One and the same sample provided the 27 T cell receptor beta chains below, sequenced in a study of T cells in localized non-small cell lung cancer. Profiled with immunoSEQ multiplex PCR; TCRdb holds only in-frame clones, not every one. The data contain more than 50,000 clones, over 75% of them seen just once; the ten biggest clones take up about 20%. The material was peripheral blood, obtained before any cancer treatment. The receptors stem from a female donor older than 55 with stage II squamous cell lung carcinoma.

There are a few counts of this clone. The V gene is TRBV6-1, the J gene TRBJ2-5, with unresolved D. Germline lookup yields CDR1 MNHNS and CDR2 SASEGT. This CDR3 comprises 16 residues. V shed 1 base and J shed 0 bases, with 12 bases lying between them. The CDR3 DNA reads TGTGCCAGCAGTGAAGGCAGACTCCAGTACCAAGAGACCCAGTACTTC. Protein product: CASSEGRLQYQETQYF.

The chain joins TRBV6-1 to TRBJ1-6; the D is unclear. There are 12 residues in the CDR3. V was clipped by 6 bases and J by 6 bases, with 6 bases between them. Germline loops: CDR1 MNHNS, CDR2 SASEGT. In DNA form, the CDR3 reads TGTGCCAGCAGACCTACTAATTCACCCCTCCACTTT. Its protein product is CASRPTNSPLHF.

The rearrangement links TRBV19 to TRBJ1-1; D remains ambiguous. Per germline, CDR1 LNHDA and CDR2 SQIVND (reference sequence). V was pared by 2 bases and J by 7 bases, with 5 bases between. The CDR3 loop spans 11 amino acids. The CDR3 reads CASSIWGEAFF. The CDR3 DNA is TGTGCCAGTAGTATATGGGGTGAAGCTTTCTTT.

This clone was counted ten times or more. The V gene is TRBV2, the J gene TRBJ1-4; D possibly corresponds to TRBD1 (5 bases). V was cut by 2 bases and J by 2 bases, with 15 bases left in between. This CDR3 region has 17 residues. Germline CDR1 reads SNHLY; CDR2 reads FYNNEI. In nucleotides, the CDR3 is TGTGCCAGCAGTGAAAGGGGCCGGGGCTCCACTAATGAAAAACTGTTTTTT. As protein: CASSERGRGSTNEKLFF.

CDR3 nucleotide sequence: TGTGCCAGCAGCTTGGGCTCGGCGGGGAATCAGCCCCAGCATTTT. Amino acids: CASSLGSAGNQPQHF. The genes are TRBV7-2 and TRBJ1-5; D uncertain. Germline V gene sequence: CDR1 SGHTA, CDR2 FQGNSA. V gave up 3 bases and J gave up 4 bases, with 13 bases separating them. The CDR3 length is 15 residues.

CDR3 in DNA: TGTGCCAGCAGCTCCGGACTAGCGGGGAACACCGGGGAGCTGTTTTTT. This translates into CASSSGLAGNTGELFF. The chain employs TRBV11-3 and TRBJ2-2; 11 bases align to TRBD2. V lost 4 bases to trimming and J lost 1 base; unmatched junction nucleotides: 2. Germline CDR1 and CDR2: SGHNT and YENEEA. The CDR3 covers 16 residues.

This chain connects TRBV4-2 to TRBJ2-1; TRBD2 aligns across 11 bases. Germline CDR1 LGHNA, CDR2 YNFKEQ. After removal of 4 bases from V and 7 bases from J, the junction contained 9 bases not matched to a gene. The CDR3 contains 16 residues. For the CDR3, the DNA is TGTGCCAGCAGCCCCGTGACTAGCGGGGCCGGGAATGAGCAGTTCTTC. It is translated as CASSPVTSGAGNEQFF.

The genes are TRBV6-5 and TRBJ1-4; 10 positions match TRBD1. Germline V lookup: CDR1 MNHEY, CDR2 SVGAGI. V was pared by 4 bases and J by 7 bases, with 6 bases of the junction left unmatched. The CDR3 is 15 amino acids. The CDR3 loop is CASSSPGQGSEKLFF. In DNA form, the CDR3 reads TGTGCCAGCAGTTCCCCGGGACAGGGGAGTGAAAAACTGTTTTTT.

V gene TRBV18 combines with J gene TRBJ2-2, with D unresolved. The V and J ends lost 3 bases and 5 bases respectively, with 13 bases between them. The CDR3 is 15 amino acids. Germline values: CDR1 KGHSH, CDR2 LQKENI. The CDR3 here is CASSPRPGQTGELFF. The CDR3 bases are TGTGCCAGCTCACCGCGACCTGGGCAAACCGGGGAGCTGTTTTTT.

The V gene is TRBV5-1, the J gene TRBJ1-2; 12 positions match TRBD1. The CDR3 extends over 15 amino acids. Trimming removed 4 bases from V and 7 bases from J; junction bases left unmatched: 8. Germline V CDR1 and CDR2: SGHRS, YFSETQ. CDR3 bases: TGCGCCAGCAGCACGGGACAGGGGGCGGTAGGTGGCTACACCTTC. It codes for CASSTGQGAVGGYTF. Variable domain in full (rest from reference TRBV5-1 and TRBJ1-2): KAGVTQTPRYLIKTRGQQVTLSCSPISGHRSVSWYQQTPGQGLQFLFEYFSETQRNKGNFPGRFSGRQFSNSRSEMNVSTLELGDSALYLCASSTGQGAVGGYTFGSGTRLTVV.

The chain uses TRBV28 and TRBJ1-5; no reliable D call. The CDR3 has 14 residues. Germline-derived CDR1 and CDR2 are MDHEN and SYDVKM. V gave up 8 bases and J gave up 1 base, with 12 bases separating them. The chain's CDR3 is CASLRRGSNQPQHF. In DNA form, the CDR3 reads TGTGCCAGCCTCCGTCGGGGAAGCAATCAGCCCCAGCATTTT.

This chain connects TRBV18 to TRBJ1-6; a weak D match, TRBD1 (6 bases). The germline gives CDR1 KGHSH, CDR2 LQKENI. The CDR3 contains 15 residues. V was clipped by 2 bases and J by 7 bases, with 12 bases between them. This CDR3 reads CASSPIGQRNSPLHF. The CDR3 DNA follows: TGTGCCAGCTCACCAATAGGACAGAGGAATTCACCCCTCCACTTT.

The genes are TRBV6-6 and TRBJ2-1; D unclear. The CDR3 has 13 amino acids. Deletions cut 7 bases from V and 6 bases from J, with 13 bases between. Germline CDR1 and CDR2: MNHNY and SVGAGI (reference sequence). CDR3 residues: CASTPRTGNEQFF. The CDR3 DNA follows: TGTGCCAGCACCCCCAGGACCGGCAATGAGCAGTTCTTC.

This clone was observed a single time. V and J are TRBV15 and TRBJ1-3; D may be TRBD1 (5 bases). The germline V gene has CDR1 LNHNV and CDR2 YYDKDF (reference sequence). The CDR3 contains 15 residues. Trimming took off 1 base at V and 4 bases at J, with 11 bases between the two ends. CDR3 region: CATSRGPGPGNTIYF. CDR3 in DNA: TGTGCCACCAGCAGAGGACCGGGACCCGGAAACACCATATATTTT.

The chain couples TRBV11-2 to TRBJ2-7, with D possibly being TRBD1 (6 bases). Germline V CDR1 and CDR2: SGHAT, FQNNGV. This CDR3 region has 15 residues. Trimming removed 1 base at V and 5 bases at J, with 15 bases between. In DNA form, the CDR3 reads TGTGCCAGCAGCTTAGGGGGGCCAGGTAGAGACGAGCAGTACTTC. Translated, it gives CASSLGGPGRDEQYF.

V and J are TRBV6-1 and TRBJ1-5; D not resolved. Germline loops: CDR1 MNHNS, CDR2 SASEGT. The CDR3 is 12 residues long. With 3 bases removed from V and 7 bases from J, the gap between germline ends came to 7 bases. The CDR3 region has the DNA TGTGCCAGCAGTGACGCGAGGCAGCCCCAGCATTTT. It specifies CASSDARQPQHF.

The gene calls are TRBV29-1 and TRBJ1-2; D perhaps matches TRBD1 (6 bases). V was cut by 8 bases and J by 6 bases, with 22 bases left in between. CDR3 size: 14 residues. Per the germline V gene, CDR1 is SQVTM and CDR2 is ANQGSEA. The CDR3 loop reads CSTTAQGSMNGYTF. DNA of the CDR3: TGCAGCACAACCGCACAGGGAAGTATGAATGGCTACACCTTC.

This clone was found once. The CDR3, as DNA: TGTGCCAGTACCATTAACTCGGCGAACACTGAAGCTTTCTTT. This encodes CASTINSANTEAFF. The chain combines TRBV19 with TRBJ1-1; unclear D gene. V lost 7 bases, J lost 1 base, and 13 bases lay in between. The CDR3 consists of 14 residues. The germline CDR1 and CDR2 sequences are LNHDA and SQIVND (reference sequence).

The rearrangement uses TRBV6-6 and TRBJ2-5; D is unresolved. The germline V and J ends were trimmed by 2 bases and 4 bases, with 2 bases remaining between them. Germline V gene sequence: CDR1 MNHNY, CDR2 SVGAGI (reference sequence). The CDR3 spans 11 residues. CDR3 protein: CASSYIETQYF. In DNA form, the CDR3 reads TGTGCCAGCAGTTACATAGAGACCCAGTACTTC.

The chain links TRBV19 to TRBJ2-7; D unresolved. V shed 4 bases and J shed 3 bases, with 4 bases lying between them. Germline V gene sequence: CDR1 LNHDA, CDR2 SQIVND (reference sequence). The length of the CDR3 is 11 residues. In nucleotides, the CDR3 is TGTGCCAGTAGTACAGGCTACGAGCAGTACTTC. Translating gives CASSTGYEQYF.

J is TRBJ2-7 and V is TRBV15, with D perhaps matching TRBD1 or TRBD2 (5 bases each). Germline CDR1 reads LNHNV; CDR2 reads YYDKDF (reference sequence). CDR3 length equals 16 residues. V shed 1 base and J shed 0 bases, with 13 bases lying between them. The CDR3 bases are TGTGCCACCAGCAGAGGACCCGCAGGGAGCTCCTACGAGCAGTACTTC. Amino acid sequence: CATSRGPAGSSYEQYF.

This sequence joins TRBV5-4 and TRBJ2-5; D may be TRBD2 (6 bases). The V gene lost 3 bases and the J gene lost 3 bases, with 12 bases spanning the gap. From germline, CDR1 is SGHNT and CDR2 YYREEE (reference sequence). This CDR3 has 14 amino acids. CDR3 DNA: TGTGCCAGCAGCTCAGGAGCGGGTAAAGAGACCCAGTACTTC. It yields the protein CASSSGAGKETQYF.

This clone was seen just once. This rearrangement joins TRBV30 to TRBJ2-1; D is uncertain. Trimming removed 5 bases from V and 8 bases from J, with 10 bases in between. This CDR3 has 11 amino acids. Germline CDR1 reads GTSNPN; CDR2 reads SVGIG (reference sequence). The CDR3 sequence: CAWALDHEQFF. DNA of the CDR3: TGTGCCTGGGCCCTAGACCATGAGCAGTTCTTC.

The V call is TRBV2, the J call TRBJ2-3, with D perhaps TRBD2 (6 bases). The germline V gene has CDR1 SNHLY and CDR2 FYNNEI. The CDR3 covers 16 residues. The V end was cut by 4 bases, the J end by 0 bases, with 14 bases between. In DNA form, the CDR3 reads TGTGCCAGCAGTGTGGAGGGACCCACTAGCACAGATACGCAGTATTTT. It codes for CASSVEGPTSTDTQYF.

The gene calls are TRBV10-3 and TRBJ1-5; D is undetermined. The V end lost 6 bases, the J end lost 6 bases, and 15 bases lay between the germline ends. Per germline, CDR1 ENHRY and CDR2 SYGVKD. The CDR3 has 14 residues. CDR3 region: CAIRGGYEGQPQHF. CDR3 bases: TGTGCCATCAGGGGCGGTTACGAGGGTCAGCCCCAGCATTTT.

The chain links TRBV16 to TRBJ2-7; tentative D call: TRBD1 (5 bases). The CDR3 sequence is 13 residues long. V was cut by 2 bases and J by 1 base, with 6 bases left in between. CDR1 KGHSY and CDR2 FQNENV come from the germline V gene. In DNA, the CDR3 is TGTGCCAGCAGCCAAAGACAGTCCTACGAGCAGTACTTC. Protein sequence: CASSQRQSYEQYF. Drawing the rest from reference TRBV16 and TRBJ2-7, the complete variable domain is GEEVAQTPKHLVRGEGQKAKLYCAPIKGHSYVFWYQQVLKNEFKFLISFQNENVFDETGMPKERFSAKCLPNSPCSLEIQATKLEDSAVYFCASSQRQSYEQYFGPGTRLTVT.

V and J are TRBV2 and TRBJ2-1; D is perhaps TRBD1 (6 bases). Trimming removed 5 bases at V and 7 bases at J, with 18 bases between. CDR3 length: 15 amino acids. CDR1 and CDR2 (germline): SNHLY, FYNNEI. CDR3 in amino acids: CASSWGLRYGNEQFF. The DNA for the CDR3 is TGTGCCAGCAGTTGGGGGCTAAGGTATGGGAATGAGCAGTTCTTC. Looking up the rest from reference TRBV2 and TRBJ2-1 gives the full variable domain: EPEVTQTPSHQVTQMGQEVILRCVPISNHLYFYWYRQILGQKVEFLVSFYNNEISEKSEIFDDQFSVERPDGSNFTLKIRSTKLEDSAMYFCASSWGLRYGNEQFFGPGTRLTVL.